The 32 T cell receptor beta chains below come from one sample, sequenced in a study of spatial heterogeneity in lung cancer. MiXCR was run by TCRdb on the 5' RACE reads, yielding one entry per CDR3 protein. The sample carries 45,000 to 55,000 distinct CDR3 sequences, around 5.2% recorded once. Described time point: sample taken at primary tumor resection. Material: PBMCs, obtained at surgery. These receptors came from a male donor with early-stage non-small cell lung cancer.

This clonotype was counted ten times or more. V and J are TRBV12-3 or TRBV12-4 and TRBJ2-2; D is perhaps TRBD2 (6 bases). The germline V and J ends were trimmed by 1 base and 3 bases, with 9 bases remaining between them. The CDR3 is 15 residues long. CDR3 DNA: TGTGCCAGCAGTTTAGGCGGGACCTACACCGGGGAGCTGTTTTTT. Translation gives CASSLGGTYTGELFF.

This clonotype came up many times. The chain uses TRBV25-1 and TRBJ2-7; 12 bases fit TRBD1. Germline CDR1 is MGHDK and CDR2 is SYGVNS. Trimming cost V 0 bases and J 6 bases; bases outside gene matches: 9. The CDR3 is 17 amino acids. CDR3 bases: TGTGCCAGCAGTGAATATTCGGGGACAGGGGGCCAAGCCGAGCAGTACTTC. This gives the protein CASSEYSGTGGQAEQYF.

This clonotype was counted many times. CDR3 loop: CSARDIEGQSYGYTF. The CDR3 coding sequence is TGCAGTGCTAGAGATATTGAGGGACAGAGCTATGGCTACACCTTC. This chain uses TRBV20-1 with TRBJ1-2, with TRBD1 identical over 7 bases. The CDR3 length is 15 residues. With V trimmed by 0 bases and J by 4 bases, 8 bases remained unmatched. Germline CDR1 reads DFQATT; CDR2 reads SNEGSKA (reference sequence).

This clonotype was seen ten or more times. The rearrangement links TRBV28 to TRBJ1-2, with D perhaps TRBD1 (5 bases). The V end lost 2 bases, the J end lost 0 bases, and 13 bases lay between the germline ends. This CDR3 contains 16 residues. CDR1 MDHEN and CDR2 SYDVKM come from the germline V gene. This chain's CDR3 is CASSLGGQGPNYGYTF. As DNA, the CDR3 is TGTGCCAGCAGTTTAGGTGGGCAGGGCCCTAACTATGGCTACACCTTC.

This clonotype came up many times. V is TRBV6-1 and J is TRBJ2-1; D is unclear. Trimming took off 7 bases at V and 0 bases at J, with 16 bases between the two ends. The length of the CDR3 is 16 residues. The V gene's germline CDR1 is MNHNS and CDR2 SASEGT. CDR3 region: CASNPRGRSSYNEQFF. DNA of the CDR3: TGTGCCAGCAACCCGCGAGGCAGGAGCTCCTACAATGAGCAGTTCTTC.

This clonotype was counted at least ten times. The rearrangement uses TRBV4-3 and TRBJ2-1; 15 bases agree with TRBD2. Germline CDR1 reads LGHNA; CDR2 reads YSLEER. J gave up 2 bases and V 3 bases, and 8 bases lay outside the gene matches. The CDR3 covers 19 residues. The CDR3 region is CASSQVGLAGGGPYNEQFF. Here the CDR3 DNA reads TGCGCCAGCAGCCAGGTTGGACTAGCGGGAGGGGGCCCCTACAATGAGCAGTTCTTC.

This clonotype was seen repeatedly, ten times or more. The CDR3 region has the DNA TGCGCCAGCAGCTTGTTAGTAGGCGACACTGAAGCTTTCTTT. Translating gives CASSLLVGDTEAFF. This sequence joins TRBV5-1 and TRBJ1-1, with D unresolved. There are 14 residues in the CDR3. CDR1 and CDR2 from the germline V gene are SGHRS and YFSETQ. The germline V and J ends were trimmed by 1 base and 3 bases, with 10 bases remaining between them.

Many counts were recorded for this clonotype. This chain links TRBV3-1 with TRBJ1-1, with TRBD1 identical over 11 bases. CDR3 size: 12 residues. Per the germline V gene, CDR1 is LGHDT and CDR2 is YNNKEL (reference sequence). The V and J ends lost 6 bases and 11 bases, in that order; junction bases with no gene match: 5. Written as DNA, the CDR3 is TGTGCCAGCAGACGGGACAGGGGGTCCGCTTTCTTT. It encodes CASRRDRGSAFF.

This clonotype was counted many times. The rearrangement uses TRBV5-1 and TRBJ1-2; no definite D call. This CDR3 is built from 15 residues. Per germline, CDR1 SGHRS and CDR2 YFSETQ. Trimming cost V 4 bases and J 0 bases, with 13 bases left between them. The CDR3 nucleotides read TGCGCCAGCAGCGCGACCAACCTTGCTAACTATGGCTACACCTTC. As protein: CASSATNLANYGYTF.

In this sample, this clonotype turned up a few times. CDR3 in DNA: TGTGCCAGCAGGGGGACTTCTTCGAACACCGGGGAGCTGTTTTTT. Encoded protein: CASRGTSSNTGELFF. The genes are TRBV12-3 or TRBV12-4 and TRBJ2-2; TRBD2 is a possible D gene (6 bases). CDR3 length equals 15 residues. Trimming pared 6 bases from V and 0 bases from J, leaving 11 bases between.

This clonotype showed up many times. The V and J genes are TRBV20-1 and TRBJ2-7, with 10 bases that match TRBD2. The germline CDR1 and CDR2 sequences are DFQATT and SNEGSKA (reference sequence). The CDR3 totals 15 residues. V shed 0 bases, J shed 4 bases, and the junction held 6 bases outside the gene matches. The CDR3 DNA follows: TGCAGTGCTAGAGATCCCTTTAGCGGGAGGTACGAGCAGTACTTC. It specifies CSARDPFSGRYEQYF.

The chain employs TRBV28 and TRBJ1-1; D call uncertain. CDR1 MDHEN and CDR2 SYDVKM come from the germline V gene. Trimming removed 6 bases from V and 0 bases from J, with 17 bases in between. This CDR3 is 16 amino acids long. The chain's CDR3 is CASSPFESRLNTEAFF. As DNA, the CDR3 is TGTGCCAGCAGCCCCTTCGAGAGTAGACTGAACACTGAAGCTTTCTTT.

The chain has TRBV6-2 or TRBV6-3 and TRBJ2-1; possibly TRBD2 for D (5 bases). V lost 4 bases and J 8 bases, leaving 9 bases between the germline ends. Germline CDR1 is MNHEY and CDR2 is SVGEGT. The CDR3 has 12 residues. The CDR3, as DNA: TGTGCCAGCAGTTTCCTAGCCGATGAGCAGTTCTTC. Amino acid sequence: CASSFLADEQFF.

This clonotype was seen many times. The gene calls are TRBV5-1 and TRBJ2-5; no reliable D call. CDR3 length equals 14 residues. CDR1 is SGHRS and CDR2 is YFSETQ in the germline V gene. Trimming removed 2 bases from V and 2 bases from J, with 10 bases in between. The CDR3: CASSFGRSQETQYF. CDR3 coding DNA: TGCGCCAGCAGCTTCGGCAGATCTCAAGAGACCCAGTACTTC.

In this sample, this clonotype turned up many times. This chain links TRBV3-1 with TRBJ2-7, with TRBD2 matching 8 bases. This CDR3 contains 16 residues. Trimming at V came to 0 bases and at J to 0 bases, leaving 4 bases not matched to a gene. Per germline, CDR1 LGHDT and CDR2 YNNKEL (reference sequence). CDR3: CASSQDGLAGSYEQYF. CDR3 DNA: TGTGCCAGCAGCCAAGATGGGCTAGCGGGCTCCTACGAGCAGTACTTC.

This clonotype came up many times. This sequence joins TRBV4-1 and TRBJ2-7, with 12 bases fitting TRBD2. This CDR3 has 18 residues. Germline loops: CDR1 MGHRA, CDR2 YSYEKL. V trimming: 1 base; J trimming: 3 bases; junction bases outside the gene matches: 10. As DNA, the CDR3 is TGCGCCAGCAGCCAAGCTCTAAAAAGACTAGCGGGAGACTACGAGCAGTACTTC. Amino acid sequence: CASSQALKRLAGDYEQYF.

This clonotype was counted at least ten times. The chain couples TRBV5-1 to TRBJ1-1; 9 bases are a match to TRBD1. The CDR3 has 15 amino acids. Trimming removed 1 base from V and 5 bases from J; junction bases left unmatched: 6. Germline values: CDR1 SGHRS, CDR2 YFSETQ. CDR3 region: CASSLRGQGKTEAFF. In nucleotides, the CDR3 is TGCGCCAGCAGCTTGAGGGGACAGGGAAAGACTGAAGCTTTCTTT.

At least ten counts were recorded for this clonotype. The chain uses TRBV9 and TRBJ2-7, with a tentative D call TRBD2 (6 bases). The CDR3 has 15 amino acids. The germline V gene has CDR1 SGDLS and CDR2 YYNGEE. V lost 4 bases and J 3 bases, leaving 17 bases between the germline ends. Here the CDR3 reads CASSRDGRRGYEQYF. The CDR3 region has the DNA TGTGCCAGCAGCCGGGACGGCCGGAGGGGCTACGAGCAGTACTTC.

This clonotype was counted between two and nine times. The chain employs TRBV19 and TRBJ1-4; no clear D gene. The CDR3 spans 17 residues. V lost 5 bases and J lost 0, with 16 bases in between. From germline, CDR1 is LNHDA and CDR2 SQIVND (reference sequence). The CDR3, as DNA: TGTGCCAGTAGTGCAGGTTTCGACGCTGCAACTAATGAAAAACTGTTTTTT. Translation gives CASSAGFDAATNEKLFF.

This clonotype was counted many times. CDR3 DNA: TGCAGTGCTAGTTGGGCTAGCGGGAGAGGGGCCTCAGATACGCAGTATTTT. It is translated as CSASWASGRGASDTQYF. The J gene is TRBJ2-3, the V gene TRBV20-1; 10 positions match TRBD2. Trimming removed 3 bases from V and 4 bases from J; junction bases left unmatched: 13. Germline lookup yields CDR1 DFQATT and CDR2 SNEGSKA (reference sequence). The CDR3 covers 17 residues.

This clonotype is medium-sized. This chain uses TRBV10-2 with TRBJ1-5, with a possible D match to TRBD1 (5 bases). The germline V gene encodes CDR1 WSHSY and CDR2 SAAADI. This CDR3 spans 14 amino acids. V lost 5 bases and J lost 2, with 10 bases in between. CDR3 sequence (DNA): TGCGCCAGCAGTCCTGACAGCCGCAATCAGCCCCAGCATTTT. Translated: CASSPDSRNQPQHF.

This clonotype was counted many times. The CDR3 loop is CASSQGILAANIQYF. The CDR3 DNA is TGTGCCAGCAGCCAAGGAATACTAGCGGCAAACATTCAGTACTTC. This chain joins TRBV3-1 and TRBJ2-4, with TRBD2 matching over 8 bases. J was trimmed by 6 bases and V by 1 base; bases with no gene match: 5. There are 15 residues in the CDR3. The germline gives CDR1 LGHDT, CDR2 YNNKEL (reference sequence).

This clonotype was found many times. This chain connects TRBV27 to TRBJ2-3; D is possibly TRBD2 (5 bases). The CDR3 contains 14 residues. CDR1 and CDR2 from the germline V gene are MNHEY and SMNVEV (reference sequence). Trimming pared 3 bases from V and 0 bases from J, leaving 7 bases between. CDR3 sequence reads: CASSLRASTDTQYF. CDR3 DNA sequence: TGTGCCAGCAGTTTGCGGGCTAGCACAGATACGCAGTATTTT.

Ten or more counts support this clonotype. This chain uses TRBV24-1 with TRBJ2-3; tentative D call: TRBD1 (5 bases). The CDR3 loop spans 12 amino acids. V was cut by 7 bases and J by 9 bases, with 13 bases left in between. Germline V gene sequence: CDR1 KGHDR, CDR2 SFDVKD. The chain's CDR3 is CATSVPWGTQYF. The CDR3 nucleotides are TGTGCCACCAGCGTCCCCTGGGGCACGCAGTATTTT.

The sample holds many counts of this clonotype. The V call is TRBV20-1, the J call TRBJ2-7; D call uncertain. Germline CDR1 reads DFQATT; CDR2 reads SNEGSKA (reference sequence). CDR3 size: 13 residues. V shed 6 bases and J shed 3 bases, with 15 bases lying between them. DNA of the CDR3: TGCAGTGCCCTGCGCGACGGAAGCTACGAGCAGTACTTC. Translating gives CSALRDGSYEQYF.

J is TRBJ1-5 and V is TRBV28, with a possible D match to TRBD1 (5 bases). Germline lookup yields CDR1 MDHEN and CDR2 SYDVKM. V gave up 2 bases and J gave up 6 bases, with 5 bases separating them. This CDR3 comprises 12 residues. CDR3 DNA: TGTGCCAGCAGTTTAGGGGGTCAGCCCCAGCATTTT. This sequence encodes CASSLGGQPQHF.

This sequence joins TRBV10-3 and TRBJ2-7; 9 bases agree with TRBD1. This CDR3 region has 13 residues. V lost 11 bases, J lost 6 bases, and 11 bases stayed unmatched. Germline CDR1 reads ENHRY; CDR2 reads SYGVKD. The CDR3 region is CALSLGQGFEQYF. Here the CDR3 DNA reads TGTGCCCTATCCCTCGGACAGGGGTTCGAGCAGTACTTC.

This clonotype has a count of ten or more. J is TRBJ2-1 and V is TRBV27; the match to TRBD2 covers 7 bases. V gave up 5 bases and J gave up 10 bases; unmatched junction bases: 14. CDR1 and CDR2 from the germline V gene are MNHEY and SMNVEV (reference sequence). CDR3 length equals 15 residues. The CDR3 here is CASSRRRGGAEEQFF. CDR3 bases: TGTGCCAGCAGTCGCAGAAGGGGAGGGGCCGAGGAGCAGTTCTTC.

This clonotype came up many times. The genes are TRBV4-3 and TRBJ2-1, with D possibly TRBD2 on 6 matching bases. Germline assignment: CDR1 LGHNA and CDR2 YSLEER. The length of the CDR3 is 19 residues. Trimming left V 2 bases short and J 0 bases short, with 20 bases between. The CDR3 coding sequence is TGCGCCAGCAGCCAATCCCACCGGGGACTGGGGAGCTCCTACAATGAGCAGTTCTTC. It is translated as CASSQSHRGLGSSYNEQFF.

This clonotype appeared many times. CDR3 coding DNA: TGTGCCAGCAGCTTAGAGGCGAACACCGGGGAGCTGTTTTTT. This gives the protein CASSLEANTGELFF. The gene calls are TRBV7-9 and TRBJ2-2; D is unclear. This CDR3 is built from 14 residues. The germline V gene has CDR1 SEHNR and CDR2 FQNEAQ (reference sequence). Trimming removed 1 base at V and 0 bases at J, with 3 bases between.

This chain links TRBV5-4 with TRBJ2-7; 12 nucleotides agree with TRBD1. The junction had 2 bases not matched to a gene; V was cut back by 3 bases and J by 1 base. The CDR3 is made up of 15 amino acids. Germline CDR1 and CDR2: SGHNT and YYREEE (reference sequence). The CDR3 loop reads CASSWGQGASYEQYF. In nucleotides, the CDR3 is TGTGCCAGCAGCTGGGGACAGGGGGCTTCCTACGAGCAGTACTTC.

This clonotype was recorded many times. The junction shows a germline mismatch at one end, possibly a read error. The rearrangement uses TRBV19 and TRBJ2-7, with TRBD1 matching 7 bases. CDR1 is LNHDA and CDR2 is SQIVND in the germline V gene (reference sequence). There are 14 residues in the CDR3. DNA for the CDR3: TGTGCCAGTAGTGACTCAATGGGGACAGTGAGGACCCACTTC. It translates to CASSDSMGTVRTHF.